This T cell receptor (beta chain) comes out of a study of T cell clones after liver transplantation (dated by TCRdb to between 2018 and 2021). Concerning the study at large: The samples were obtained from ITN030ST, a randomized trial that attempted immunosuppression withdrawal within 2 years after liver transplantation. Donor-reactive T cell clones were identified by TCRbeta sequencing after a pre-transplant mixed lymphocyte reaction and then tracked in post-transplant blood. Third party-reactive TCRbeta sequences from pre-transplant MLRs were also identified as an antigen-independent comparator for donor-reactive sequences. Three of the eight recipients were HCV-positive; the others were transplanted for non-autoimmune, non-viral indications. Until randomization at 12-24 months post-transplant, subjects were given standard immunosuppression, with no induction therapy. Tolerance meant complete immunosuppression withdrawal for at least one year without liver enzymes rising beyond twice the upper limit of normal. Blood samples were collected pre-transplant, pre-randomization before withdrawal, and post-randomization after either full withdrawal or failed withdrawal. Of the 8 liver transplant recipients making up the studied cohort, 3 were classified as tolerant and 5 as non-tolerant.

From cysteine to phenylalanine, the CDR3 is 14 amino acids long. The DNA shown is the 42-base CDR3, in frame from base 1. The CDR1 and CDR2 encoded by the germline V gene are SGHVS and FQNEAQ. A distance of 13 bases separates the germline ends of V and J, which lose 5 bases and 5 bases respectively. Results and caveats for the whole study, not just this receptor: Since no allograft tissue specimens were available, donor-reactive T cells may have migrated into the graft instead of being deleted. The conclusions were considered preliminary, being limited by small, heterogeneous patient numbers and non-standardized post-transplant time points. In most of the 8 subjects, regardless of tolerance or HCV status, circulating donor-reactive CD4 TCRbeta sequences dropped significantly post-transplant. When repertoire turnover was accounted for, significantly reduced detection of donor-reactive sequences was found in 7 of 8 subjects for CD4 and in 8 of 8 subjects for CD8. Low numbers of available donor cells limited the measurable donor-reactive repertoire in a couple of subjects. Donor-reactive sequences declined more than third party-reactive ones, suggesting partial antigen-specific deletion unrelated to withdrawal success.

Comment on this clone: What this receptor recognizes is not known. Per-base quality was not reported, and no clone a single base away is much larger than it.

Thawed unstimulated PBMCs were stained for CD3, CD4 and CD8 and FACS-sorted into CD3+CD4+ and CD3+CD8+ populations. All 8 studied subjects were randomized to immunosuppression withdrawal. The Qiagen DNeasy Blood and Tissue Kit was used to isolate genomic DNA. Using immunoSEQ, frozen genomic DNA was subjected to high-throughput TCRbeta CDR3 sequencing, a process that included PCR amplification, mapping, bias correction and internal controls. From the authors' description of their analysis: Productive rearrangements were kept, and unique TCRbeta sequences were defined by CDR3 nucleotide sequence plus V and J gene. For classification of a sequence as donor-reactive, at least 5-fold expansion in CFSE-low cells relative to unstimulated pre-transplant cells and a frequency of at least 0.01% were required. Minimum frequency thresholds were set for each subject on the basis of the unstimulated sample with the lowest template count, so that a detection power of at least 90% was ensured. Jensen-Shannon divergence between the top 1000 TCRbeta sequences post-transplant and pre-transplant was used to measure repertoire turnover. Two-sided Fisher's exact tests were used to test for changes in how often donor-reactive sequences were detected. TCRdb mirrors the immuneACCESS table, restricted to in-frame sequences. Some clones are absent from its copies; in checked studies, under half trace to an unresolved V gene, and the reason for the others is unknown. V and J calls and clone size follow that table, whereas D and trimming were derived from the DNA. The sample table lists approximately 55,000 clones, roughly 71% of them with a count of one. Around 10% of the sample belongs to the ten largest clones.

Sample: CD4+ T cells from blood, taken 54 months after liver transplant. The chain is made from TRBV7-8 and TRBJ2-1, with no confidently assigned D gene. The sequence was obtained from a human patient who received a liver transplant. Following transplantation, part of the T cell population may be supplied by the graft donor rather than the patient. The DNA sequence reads TGTGCCAGCAGCCCGGAAGGGAACCACAATGAGCAGTTCTTC. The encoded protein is CASSPEGNHNEQFF.